This passage covers 24 T cell receptor beta chains from one sample sequenced in a study of cytomegalovirus exposure and HLA in healthy donors. 13 Jbeta primers and 60 Vbeta primers were used for the PCR. Produced via immunoSEQ multiplex PCR; TCRdb's table is partial and in-frame only. The table lists over 150,000 clones, 65% to 85% of them singletons. Sequences were obtained from PBMCs. The receptors stem from a woman aged 25 to 39 in good health and CMV-seronegative.

The V and J genes are TRBV15 and TRBJ1-1; possible D gene TRBD1, 6 bases. The CDR3 is 13 residues long. V was clipped by 1 base and J by 8 bases, with 11 bases between them. CDR1 LNHNV and CDR2 YYDKDF come from the germline V gene (reference sequence). The DNA of the CDR3 is TGTGCCACCAGCAGAGGTACAGGGTCCGAAGCTTTCTTT. Protein: CATSRGTGSEAFF. Together with reference TRBV15 and TRBJ1-1, the CDR3 gives the full variable domain: DAMVIQNPRYQVTQFGKPVTLSCSQTLNHNVMYWYQQKSSQAPKLLFHYYDKDFNNEADTPDNFQSRRPNTSFCFLDIRSPGLGDTAMYLCATSRGTGSEAFFGQGTRLTVV.

The rearrangement links TRBV7-9 to TRBJ1-1; D is perhaps TRBD1 (6 bases). The V end lost 0 bases, the J end lost 1 base, and 15 bases lay between the germline ends. Per the germline V gene, CDR1 is SEHNR and CDR2 is FQNEAQ (reference sequence). The CDR3 runs 17 residues. CDR3 nucleotide sequence: TGTGCCAGCAGCTTAGCGGGGAGGGGGGCAACGAACACTGAAGCTTTCTTT. Translated, it gives CASSLAGRGATNTEAFF.

This clone has just one count. The chain joins TRBV28 to TRBJ2-5, with 9 bases fitting TRBD1. V lost 10 bases and J lost 6; bases outside the gene matches: 12. CDR3 length: 14 amino acids. Germline V gene lookup returns CDR1 MDHEN and CDR2 SYDVKM. CDR3 nucleotide sequence: TGTGCCACGGGACAGGGAGGTGTTCGAAAGACCCAGTACTTC. Translated: CATGQGGVRKTQYF.

This chain joins TRBV6-5 and TRBJ1-4; D unresolved. CDR1 and CDR2 from the germline V gene are MNHEY and SVGAGI. Trimming stripped 6 bases from V and 0 bases from J, with 8 bases between. The CDR3 is 14 amino acids. The CDR3 sequence is CASRDGATNEKLFF. The DNA of the CDR3 is TGTGCCAGCAGAGACGGAGCAACTAATGAAAAACTGTTTTTT.

The gene calls are TRBV27 and TRBJ1-3, with D perhaps TRBD1 (5 bases). The CDR3 is 14 amino acids. Germline CDR1 MNHEY, CDR2 SMNVEV (reference sequence). V was shortened by 2 bases and J by 3 bases, with 8 bases between the two germline ends. CDR3 DNA sequence: TGTGCCAGCAGTTTAGCGGGGCTTGGAAACACCATATATTTT. The encoded protein is CASSLAGLGNTIYF.

The chain combines TRBV7-9 with TRBJ2-5; the D is unclear. In germline, CDR1 is SEHNR, CDR2 FQNEAQ (reference sequence). This CDR3 region has 14 residues. Trimming pared 1 base from V and 1 base from J, leaving 7 bases between. This chain's CDR3 is CASSLGWLQETQYF. The CDR3 DNA sequence: TGTGCCAGCAGCTTAGGTTGGCTCCAAGAGACCCAGTACTTC.

The CDR3 DNA follows: TGCAGTGCCCAGCGGGGAGATACGCAGTATTTT. Encoded protein: CSAQRGDTQYF. The chain couples TRBV20-1 to TRBJ2-3, with 7 bases lining up with TRBD2. The V gene end was trimmed by 6 bases and the J gene end by 5 bases; junction bases not matched to a gene: 2. CDR3 length: 11 amino acids. Germline CDR1 DFQATT, CDR2 SNEGSKA (reference sequence).

On this clone itself: Other DNA sequences from this sample encode an identical CDR3 as well. The chain couples TRBV27 to TRBJ2-7, with TRBD1 matching over 8 bases. V was clipped by 3 bases and J by 4 bases; unmatched bases: 5. CDR3 length equals 14 residues. Germline V gives CDR1 MNHEY, CDR2 SMNVEV (reference sequence). CDR3 sequence reads: CASSLGQGAYEQYF. As DNA, the CDR3 is TGTGCCAGCAGTTTGGGGCAGGGGGCTTACGAGCAGTACTTC.

This chain uses TRBV28 with TRBJ2-1; the match to TRBD2 covers 12 bases. The junction had 15 bases not matched to a gene; V was cut back by 6 bases and J by 3 bases. The CDR3 spans 19 residues. CDR1 and CDR2 from the germline V gene are MDHEN and SYDVKM. The CDR3 coding sequence is TGTGCCAGCAGCCACCGAGGACTAGCGGGAAGAGTTTACTACAATGAGCAGTTCTTC. Translated, it gives CASSHRGLAGRVYYNEQFF. Full variable domain (remainder filled in from reference TRBV28 and TRBJ2-1): DVKVTQSSRYLVKRTGEKVFLECVQDMDHENMFWYRQDPGLGLRLIYFSYDVKMKEKGDIPEGYSVSREKKERFSLILESASTNQTSMYLCASSHRGLAGRVYYNEQFFGPGTRLTVL.

The chain carries TRBV18 and TRBJ1-2; D is perhaps TRBD1 (6 bases). The length of the CDR3 is 14 residues. V shed 6 bases and J shed 3 bases, with 14 bases lying between them. The germline V gene encodes CDR1 KGHSH and CDR2 LQKENI. The CDR3 DNA follows: TGTGCCAGCTCGGTACAGGGTGCGGACTATGGCTACACCTTC. It is translated as CASSVQGADYGYTF. Filled out from reference TRBV18 and TRBJ1-2, the complete variable domain reads NAGVMQNPRHLVRRRGQEARLRCSPMKGHSHVYWYRQLPEEGLKFMVYLQKENIIDESGMPKERFSAEFPKEGPSILRIQQVVRGDSAAYFCASSVQGADYGYTFGSGTRLTVV.

This chain links TRBV7-3 with TRBJ2-1; 8 nucleotides agree with TRBD2. The CDR3 contains 16 residues. Germline V lookup: CDR1 SGHTA, CDR2 FQGTGA. Trimming cost V 1 base and J 8 bases; bases outside gene matches: 10. The DNA of the CDR3 is TGTGCCAGCAGCTTAAGGAAGGTAGCGGGGATAGATGAGCAGTTCTTC. Protein sequence: CASSLRKVAGIDEQFF. Based on the CDR3 plus reference TRBV7-3 and TRBJ2-1, the full variable domain is GAGVSQTPSNKVTEKGKYVELRCDPISGHTALYWYRQSLGQGPEFLIYFQGTGAADDSGLPNDRFFAVRPEGSVSTLKIQRTERGDSAVYLCASSLRKVAGIDEQFFGPGTRLTVL.

This chain joins TRBV7-8 and TRBJ2-7; 13 bases map to TRBD2. This CDR3 region has 18 residues. Germline V gene sequence: CDR1 SGHVS, CDR2 FQNEAQ. Trimming removed 5 bases from V and 6 bases from J; junction bases left unmatched: 16. CDR3 coding DNA: TGTGCCAGCAGCCCTCACATCTCCGGACTAGCGGGAGAGGGCGAGCAGTACTTC. Translated, it gives CASSPHISGLAGEGEQYF.

There are a few counts of this clone. The chain links TRBV5-1 to TRBJ2-5; 10 bases fit TRBD2. In germline, CDR1 is SGHRS, CDR2 YFSETQ. This CDR3 comprises 15 residues. V lost 2 bases and J lost 4; bases outside the gene matches: 5. This CDR3 is CASSFLAGVRETQYF. DNA for the CDR3: TGCGCCAGCAGCTTCCTAGCGGGGGTTCGAGAGACCCAGTACTTC.

A note on this clone: Other DNA sequences in this sample translate to the same CDR3. The V gene is TRBV7-9, the J gene TRBJ1-2; TRBD1 might be the D (6 bases). CDR1 is SEHNR and CDR2 is FQNEAQ in the germline V gene (reference sequence). V was cut by 2 bases and J by 5 bases, with 6 bases left in between. This CDR3 has 12 amino acids. The CDR3 bases are TGTGCCAGCAGCTTACAGGGGTATGGCTACACCTTC. It yields the protein CASSLQGYGYTF.

This chain uses TRBV6-7 with TRBJ2-3; D may be TRBD1 (5 bases). TRBV6-7 belongs to the ORF category, with a function that is uncertain. The CDR3 covers 17 residues. V was trimmed by 0 bases and J by 0 bases, leaving 13 bases between them. The CDR3 nucleotides are TGTGCCAGCAGTTACTCCCAGGACACCTCTAGCACAGATACGCAGTATTTT. Residues: CASSYSQDTSSTDTQYF.

V and J are TRBV7-3 and TRBJ2-1; 8 bases match TRBD2. Germline V gives CDR1 SGHTA, CDR2 FQGTGA. Germline trimming cut 6 bases from V and 2 bases from J; bases unmatched to any gene: 9. The CDR3 is 16 amino acids. CDR3 nucleotide sequence: TGTGCCAGCAGTCCATTCAGCGGGGGCGCCTACAATGAGCAGTTCTTC. This encodes CASSPFSGGAYNEQFF.

The chain is built from TRBV6-6 and TRBJ1-5; 7 nucleotides agree with TRBD1. CDR1 is MNHNY, CDR2 SVGAGI, per germline (reference sequence). The CDR3 is 14 residues long. With 5 bases clipped from V and 5 bases from J, the junction kept 6 bases outside the gene matches. The CDR3 sequence: CASSQLRGDQPQHF. CDR3 DNA: TGTGCCAGCAGTCAGCTCAGGGGGGATCAGCCCCAGCATTTT.

The chain has TRBV2 and TRBJ2-7, with D perhaps TRBD2 (7 bases). Germline V gene lookup returns CDR1 SNHLY and CDR2 FYNNEI. This CDR3 contains 13 residues. V was cut by 8 bases and J by 2 bases, with 13 bases left in between. CDR3 in amino acids: CASVGGRPYEQYF. CDR3 sequence (DNA): TGTGCCAGCGTCGGGGGGCGCCCCTACGAGCAGTACTTC.

This chain connects TRBV29-1 to TRBJ2-5, with 12 positions matching TRBD2. The J call is doubtful: the DNA matches TRBJ2-7 better. The germline V gene encodes CDR1 SQVTM and CDR2 ANQGSEA. This CDR3 has 18 residues. CDR3 protein: CSVEDSWGPSGRAYEQYF. DNA for the CDR3: TGCAGCGTTGAAGATTCGTGGGGACCTAGCGGGAGGGCCTACGAGCAGTACTTC.

V and J are TRBV7-9 and TRBJ2-1; D is perhaps TRBD2 (5 bases). This CDR3 spans 14 amino acids. Germline lookup yields CDR1 SEHNR and CDR2 FQNEAQ (reference sequence). Trimming took 1 base from V and 9 from J, leaving 13 bases between them. The CDR3 region has the DNA TGTGCCAGCAGCTTAGGGCGGGCTACGGGTGAGCAGTTCTTC. Translation: CASSLGRATGEQFF.

The gene calls are TRBV7-9 and TRBJ2-3; 11 bases map to TRBD2. V lost 1 base, J lost 2 bases, and 11 bases stayed unmatched. There are 19 residues in the CDR3. Germline CDR1 reads SEHNR; CDR2 reads FQNEAQ (reference sequence). The DNA for the CDR3 is TGTGCCAGCAGCTTAGGCGTACTAGCGGGGGCCGCCCTCACAGATACGCAGTATTTT. Its protein is CASSLGVLAGAALTDTQYF.

The chain links TRBV27 to TRBJ2-7; no reliable D call. From germline, CDR1 is MNHEY and CDR2 SMNVEV (reference sequence). The CDR3 has 11 amino acids. The V and J ends lost 6 bases and 3 bases respectively, with 6 bases between them. The CDR3 DNA reads TGTGCCAGCAGCGCCGGCTACGAGCAGTACTTC. Encoded protein: CASSAGYEQYF.

This clone was seen a single time. The J gene is TRBJ1-3, the V gene TRBV11-2; 7 bases agree with TRBD1. V shed 2 bases and J 4 bases; nucleotides not matched to a gene: 2. CDR1 is SGHAT and CDR2 is FQNNGV in the germline V gene. The CDR3 runs 14 residues. CDR3 bases: TGTGCCAGCAGCTTAACGACAGGGGGAAACACCATATATTTT. As protein: CASSLTTGGNTIYF.

The CDR3, as DNA: TGTGCCTGGAGTCCATGGACAGGGTCCGGGGAGCTGTTTTTT. Residues: CAWSPWTGSGELFF. The chain has TRBV30 and TRBJ2-2; 8 bases agree with TRBD1. Germline CDR1 is GTSNPN and CDR2 is SVGIG (reference sequence). J lost 6 bases, V lost 2 bases, and 5 bases had no gene match. This CDR3 has 14 amino acids.